This T cell receptor (beta chain) was captured in a study of graft-versus-host responses after intestinal transplantation. TCRdb's table, derived via immunoSEQ multiplex PCR, lists solely in-frame clones and lacks some. The repertoire holds some 11,000 clones, with approximately 82% as singletons. The V segment lost 0 bases and the J segment 6 bases; nucleotides outside the gene matches: 1. Germline CDR1 and CDR2: GTSNPN and SVGIG (reference sequence). The CDR3 has 13 amino acids. This sample comprised PBMCs, obtained about 130 days after transplant. The TCR was taken from a human patient who received an intestinal transplant, so some T cells may come from the graft donor. V is TRBV30 and J is TRBJ1-2, with 10 positions matching TRBD1. CDR3 protein: CAWSVGTGDGYTF. CDR3 nucleotide sequence: TGTGCCTGGAGTGTGGGGACAGGGGATGGCTACACCTTC.